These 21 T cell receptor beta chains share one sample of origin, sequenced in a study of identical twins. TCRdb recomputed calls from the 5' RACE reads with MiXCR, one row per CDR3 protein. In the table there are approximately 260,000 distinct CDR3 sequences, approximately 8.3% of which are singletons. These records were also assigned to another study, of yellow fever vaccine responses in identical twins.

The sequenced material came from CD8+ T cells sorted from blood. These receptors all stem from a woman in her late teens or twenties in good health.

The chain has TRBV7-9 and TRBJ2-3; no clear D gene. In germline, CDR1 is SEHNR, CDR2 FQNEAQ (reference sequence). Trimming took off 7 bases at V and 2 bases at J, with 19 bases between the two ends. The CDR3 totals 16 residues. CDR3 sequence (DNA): TGTGCCAGCAATCCTTCCCTGAATCTAGACACAGATACGCAGTATTTT. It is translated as CASNPSLNLDTDTQYF.

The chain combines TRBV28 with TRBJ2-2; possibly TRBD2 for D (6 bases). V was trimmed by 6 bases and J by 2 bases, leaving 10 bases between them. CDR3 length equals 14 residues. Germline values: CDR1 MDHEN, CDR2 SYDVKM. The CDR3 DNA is TGTGCCAGCAGCCGGAGGGCCAACACCGGGGAGCTGTTTTTT. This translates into CASSRRANTGELFF.

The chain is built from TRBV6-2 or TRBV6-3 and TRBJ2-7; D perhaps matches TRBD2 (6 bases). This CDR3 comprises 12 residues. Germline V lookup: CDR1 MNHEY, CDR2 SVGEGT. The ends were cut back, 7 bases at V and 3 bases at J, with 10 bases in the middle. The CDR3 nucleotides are TGTGCCAGCACTATGGGAGGCTACGAGCAGTACTTC. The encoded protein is CASTMGGYEQYF.

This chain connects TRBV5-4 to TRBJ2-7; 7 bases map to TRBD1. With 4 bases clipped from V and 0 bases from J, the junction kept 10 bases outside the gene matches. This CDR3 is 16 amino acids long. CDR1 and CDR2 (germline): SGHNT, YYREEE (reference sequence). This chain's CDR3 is CASSTMTGLSSYEQYF. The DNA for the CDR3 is TGTGCCAGCAGCACCATGACAGGGCTCTCCTCCTACGAGCAGTACTTC.

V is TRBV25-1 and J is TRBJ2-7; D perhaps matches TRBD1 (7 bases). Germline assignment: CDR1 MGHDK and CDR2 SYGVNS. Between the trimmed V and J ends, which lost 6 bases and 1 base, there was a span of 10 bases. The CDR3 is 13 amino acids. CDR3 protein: CASRSGGSYEQYF. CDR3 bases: TGTGCCAGCAGGTCAGGGGGGTCCTACGAGCAGTACTTC.

The CDR3 bases are TGCAGTGCTAGAGAGGACGCCAGGGTGCAGTACTTC. Residues: CSAREDARVQYF. The V and J genes are TRBV20-1 and TRBJ2-7, with D perhaps TRBD1 (5 bases). Trimming took off 0 bases at V and 9 bases at J, with 12 bases between the two ends. There are 12 residues in the CDR3. Per germline, CDR1 DFQATT and CDR2 SNEGSKA (reference sequence).

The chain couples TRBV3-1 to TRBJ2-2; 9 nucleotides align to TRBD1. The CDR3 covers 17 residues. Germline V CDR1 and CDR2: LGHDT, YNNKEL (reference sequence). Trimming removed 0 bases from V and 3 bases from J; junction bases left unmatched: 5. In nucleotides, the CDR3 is TGTGCCAGCAGCCAAGAGGGTCGGACAGGGGACACCGGGGAGCTGTTTTTT. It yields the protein CASSQEGRTGDTGELFF.

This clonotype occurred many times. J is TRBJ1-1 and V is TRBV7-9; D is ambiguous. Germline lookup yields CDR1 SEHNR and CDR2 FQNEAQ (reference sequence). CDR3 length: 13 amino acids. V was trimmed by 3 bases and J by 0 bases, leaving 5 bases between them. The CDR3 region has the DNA TGTGCCAGCAGCTTTACGGTGAACACTGAAGCTTTCTTT. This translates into CASSFTVNTEAFF.

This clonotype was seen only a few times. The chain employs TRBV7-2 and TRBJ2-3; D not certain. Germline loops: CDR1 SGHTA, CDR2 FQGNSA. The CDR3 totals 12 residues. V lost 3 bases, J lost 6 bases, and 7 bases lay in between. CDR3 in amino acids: CASSLRVDTQYF. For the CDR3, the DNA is TGTGCCAGCAGCTTGCGAGTTGATACGCAGTATTTT.

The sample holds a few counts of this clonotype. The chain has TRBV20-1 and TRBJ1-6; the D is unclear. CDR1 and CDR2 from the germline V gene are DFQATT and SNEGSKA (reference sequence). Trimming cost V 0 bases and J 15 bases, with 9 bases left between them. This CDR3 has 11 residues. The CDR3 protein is CSARESHLLHF. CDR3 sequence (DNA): TGCAGTGCTAGAGAGTCGCATCTCCTCCACTTT.

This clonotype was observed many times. Here the CDR3 reads CAISEHDRFSDTGELFF. CDR3 in DNA: TGTGCCATCAGTGAGCACGACAGGTTTAGCGACACCGGGGAGCTGTTTTTT. This rearrangement joins TRBV10-3 to TRBJ2-2; possible D gene TRBD1, 6 bases. The germline V and J ends were trimmed by 2 bases and 3 bases, with 16 bases remaining between them. Per the germline V gene, CDR1 is ENHRY and CDR2 is SYGVKD. The CDR3 spans 17 residues.

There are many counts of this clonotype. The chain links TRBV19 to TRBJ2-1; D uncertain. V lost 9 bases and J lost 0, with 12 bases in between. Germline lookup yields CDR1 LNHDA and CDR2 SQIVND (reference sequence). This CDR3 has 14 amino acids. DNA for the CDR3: TGTGCCAGCAGCACGGGCAGCTCCTACAATGAGCAGTTCTTC. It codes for CASSTGSSYNEQFF. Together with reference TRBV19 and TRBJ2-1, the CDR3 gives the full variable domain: DGGITQSPKYLFRKEGQNVTLSCEQNLNHDAMYWYRQDPGQGLRLIYYSQIVNDFQKGDIAEGYSVSREKKESFPLTVTSAQKNPTAFYLCASSTGSSYNEQFFGPGTRLTVL.

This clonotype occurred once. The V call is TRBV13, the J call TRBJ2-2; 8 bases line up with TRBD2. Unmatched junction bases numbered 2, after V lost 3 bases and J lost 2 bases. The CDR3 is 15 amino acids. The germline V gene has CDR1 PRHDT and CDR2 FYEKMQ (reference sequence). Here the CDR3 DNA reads TGTGCCAGCAGCTTTGCGGGAGGTAACACCGGGGAGCTGTTTTTT. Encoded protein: CASSFAGGNTGELFF.

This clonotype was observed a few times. The CDR3 DNA is TGCGCCAGCAGCCAAGATGGACTCCCGAACGGGGAGCTGTTTTTT. It codes for CASSQDGLPNGELFF. This chain links TRBV4-3 with TRBJ2-2; tentative D call: TRBD2 (5 bases). The germline V gene has CDR1 LGHNA and CDR2 YSLEER. CDR3 length: 15 amino acids. V was shortened by 0 bases and J by 7 bases, with 12 bases between the two germline ends.

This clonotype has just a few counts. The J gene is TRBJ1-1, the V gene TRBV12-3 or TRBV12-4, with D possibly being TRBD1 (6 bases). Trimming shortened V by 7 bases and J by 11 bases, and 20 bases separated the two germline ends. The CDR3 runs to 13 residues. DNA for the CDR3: TGTGCCAGCAATACCGGGGGCAGATATACGGCTTTCTTT. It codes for CASNTGGRYTAFF.

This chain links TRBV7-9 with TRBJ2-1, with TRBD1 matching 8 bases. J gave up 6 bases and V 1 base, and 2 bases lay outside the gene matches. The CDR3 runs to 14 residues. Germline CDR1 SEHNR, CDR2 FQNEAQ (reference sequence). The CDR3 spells CASSLGTGSNEQFF. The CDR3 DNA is TGTGCCAGCAGCTTAGGGACAGGGAGCAATGAGCAGTTCTTC.

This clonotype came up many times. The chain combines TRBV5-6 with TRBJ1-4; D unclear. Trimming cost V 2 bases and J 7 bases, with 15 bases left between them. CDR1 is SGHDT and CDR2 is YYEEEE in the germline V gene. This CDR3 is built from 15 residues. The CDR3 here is CASSFADLTGEKLFF. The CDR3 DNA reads TGTGCCAGCAGCTTTGCCGATTTAACGGGTGAAAAACTGTTTTTT.

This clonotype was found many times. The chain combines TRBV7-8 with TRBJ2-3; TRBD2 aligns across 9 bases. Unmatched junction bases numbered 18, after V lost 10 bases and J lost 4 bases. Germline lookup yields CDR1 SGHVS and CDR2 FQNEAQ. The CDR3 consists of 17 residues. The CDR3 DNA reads TGTGCCACCGCTGGGGGACTAGCCCTAGAGTTAGCAGATACGCAGTATTTT. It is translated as CATAGGLALELADTQYF.

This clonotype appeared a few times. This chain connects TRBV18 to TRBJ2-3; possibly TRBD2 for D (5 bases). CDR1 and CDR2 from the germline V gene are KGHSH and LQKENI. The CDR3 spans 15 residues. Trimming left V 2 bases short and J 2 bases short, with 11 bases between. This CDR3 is CASSPAIGITDTQYF. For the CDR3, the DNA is TGTGCCAGCTCACCAGCCATCGGGATCACAGATACGCAGTATTTT.

The CDR3 DNA follows: TGCAAATACTCAAGCGGGAGATCTACCGATGAGCAGTTCTTC. Protein sequence: CKYSSGRSTDEQFF. The rearrangement uses TRBV20-1 and TRBJ2-1; 8 nucleotides agree with TRBD2. This CDR3 is 14 amino acids long. Germline V CDR1 and CDR2: DFQATT, SNEGSKA (reference sequence).

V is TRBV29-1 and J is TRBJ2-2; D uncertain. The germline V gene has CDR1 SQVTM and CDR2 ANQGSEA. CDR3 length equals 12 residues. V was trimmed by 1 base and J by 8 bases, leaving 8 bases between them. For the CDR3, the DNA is TGCAGCGTTGAAGCGGCTGTGGGGGAGCTGTTTTTT. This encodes CSVEAAVGELFF.